The clone carrying this T cell receptor (beta chain) showed up just once. Measured with immunoSEQ multiplex PCR; TCRdb has only the in-frame clones, and not every one. Of about 82,000 clones in the sample, approximately 90% are singletons; the top ten hold roughly 6.7%. The data are from a study of control samples from healthy donors and cancer patients. The CDR3 sequence is 16 residues long. Trimming cost V 3 bases and J 0 bases, with 12 bases left between them. Germline CDR1 reads LGHDT; CDR2 reads YNNKEL (reference sequence). Sequencing was performed on blood. V and J are TRBV3-1 (or the pseudogene TRBV3-2) and TRBJ1-3; D not certain. This sequence was found in a man aged 50 or older in good health. CDR3 DNA: TGTGCCAGCAGCCACCTGGACCACAGCTCTGGAAACACCATATATTTT. This codes for CASSHLDHSSGNTIYF.